A selection of T cell receptor beta chains follows, all from one sample in a study of OX40 agonist ivuxolimab in advanced cancers. TCRdb's table, derived via immunoSEQ multiplex PCR, lists solely in-frame clones and lacks some. The table has roughly 20,000 clones, 80% to 85% seen once. Sequencing used CD4+ or CD8+ T cells sorted from blood, obtained in a trial of the OX40 agonist ivuxolimab. These TCRs come from an adult with an advanced solid tumor such as melanoma, head and neck, liver or kidney cancer. The CDR3 runs from the conserved cysteine through the conserved F or W. Each record gives: V gene, J gene, CDR3 protein.

>TRBV10-1|TRBJ2-1
CASSDNRGYNEQFF
>TRBV19|TRBJ2-5
CASSKGQGSTKTQYF
>TRBV28|TRBJ2-1
CASSPEVVAGGREQFF
>TRBV18|TRBJ2-7
CASSTRGSSYEQYF
>TRBV7-9|TRBJ2-5
CASSLAGIEGETQYF
>TRBV7-9|TRBJ2-5
CASSLGISGETQYF
>TRBV7-9|TRBJ2-7
CASSLDREVGEQYF
>TRBV7-2|TRBJ2-1
CASSLDTNEQFF
>TRBV5-1|TRBJ1-1
CASSLAVQDYEAFF
>TRBV19|TRBJ1-5
CASSISGSNQPQHF
>TRBV5-1|TRBJ2-7
CASSQAGGQGEQYF
>TRBV6-7|TRBJ1-1
CASSDTYGHYVDTEAFF
>TRBV5-1|TRBJ1-1
CASSLDREGTEAFF
>TRBV5-1|TRBJ2-7
CASAGLAGGTYEQYF
>TRBV28|TRBJ1-5
CASNFPSTVQPQHF
>TRBV27|TRBJ1-1
CASRPDRGRTEAFF
>TRBV27|TRBJ2-7
CASSFAGGYEQYF
>TRBV11-2|TRBJ2-2
CASRIAGSGELFF
>TRBV5-1|TRBJ2-2
CASSQLAGASGGELFF
>TRBV4-2|TRBJ1-2
CASSSPDAYGYTF
>TRBV23-1|TRBJ1-5
CASSRPPPGQGCAIGHNQPQHF
>TRBV18|TRBJ1-5
CASSGTDGQPQHF
>TRBV30|TRBJ1-4
CAWSVGFLGEKLFF
>TRBV6-5|TRBJ2-1
CASSYSNPYNEQFF
>TRBV9|TRBJ2-3
CASSVARTGTSGRSTDTQYF
>TRBV7-8|TRBJ1-6
CASSLGGSVGGKPLHF
>TRBV27|TRBJ1-1
CASSPDYGTEAFF
>TRBV30|TRBJ2-5
CAWSPSGLARPETQYF
>TRBV27|TRBJ2-3
CASSLRLPSTDTQYF
>TRBV11-3|TRBJ2-1
CASGQREGSYNEQFF
>TRBV28|TRBJ2-2
CASSLLGLVGVGELFF
>TRBV5-1|TRBJ1-2
CASSLGTGGRGYTF
>TRBV18|TRBJ1-3
CASSPTRSGNTIYF
>TRBV11-3|TRBJ1-6
CASSFGTVYNSPLHF
>TRBV18|TRBJ1-2
CASSPPGVSPYGYTF
>TRBV4-1|TRBJ2-7
CASSSAAGIAYEQYF
>TRBV11-2|TRBJ2-7
CASSFRLAGEYEQYF